This T cell receptor (beta chain) is from a study of shared clonotypes between healthy human individuals. Study-wide background: Aged 18 to 49, the donors were a couple of women and three men. Points from the study as a whole: Measured sharing among donors was expected to vary with sequencing depth. The sharing of 5% to 6.5% of naive CD4 clonotypes was seen across several donors.

Per the germline V gene, CDR1 is SGHTS and CDR2 is YDEGEE. The CDR3 has 14 residues. V was pared by 7 bases and J by 4 bases, with 15 bases between. With respect to this clone: Its antigen remains unknown.

Some clones are missing from TCRdb's copy, which holds only in-frame ones; the method was immunoSEQ multiplex PCR. This table has around 1.4 million clones, about 98.5% appearing once. In the CD4+ fraction, cells were divided into CD45RA+ naive and CD45RA-negative memory subsets. The sequenced material came from naive CD4+ T cells sorted from blood. The subset: CD45RA+ positively selected. The chain employs TRBV5-8 and TRBJ2-1, with D perhaps matching TRBD1 or TRBD2 (5 bases each). The receptor was derived from a man aged 25-40 years in good health. This CDR3 reads CASLPGPGYNEQFF. CDR3 nucleotides: TGTGCCAGCCTCCCGGGACCAGGGTACAATGAGCAGTTCTTC. The full variable domain, its missing parts supplied by reference TRBV5-8 and TRBJ2-1, is EAGVTQSPTHLIKTRGQQATLRCSPISGHTSVYWYQQALGLGLQFLLWYDEGEERNRGNFPPRFSGRQFPNYSSELNVNALELEDSALYLCASLPGPGYNEQFFGPGTRLTVL.